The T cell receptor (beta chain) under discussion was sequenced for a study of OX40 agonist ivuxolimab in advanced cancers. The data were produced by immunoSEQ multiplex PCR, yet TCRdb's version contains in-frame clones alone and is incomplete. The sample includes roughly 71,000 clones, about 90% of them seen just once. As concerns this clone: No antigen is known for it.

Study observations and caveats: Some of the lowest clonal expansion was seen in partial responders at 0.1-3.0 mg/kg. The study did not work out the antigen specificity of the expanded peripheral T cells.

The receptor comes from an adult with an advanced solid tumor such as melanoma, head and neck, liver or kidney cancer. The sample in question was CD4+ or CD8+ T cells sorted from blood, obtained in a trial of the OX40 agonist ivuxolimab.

The CDR3, as DNA: TGTGCCAGCAGCTTAAGGGAACATTTGCAAGCTTTCTTT. Its protein product is CASSLREHLQAFF. The J gene is TRBJ1-1, the V gene TRBV11-1; D is undetermined. V lost 2 bases, J lost 9 bases, and 13 bases lay in between. This CDR3 region has 13 residues. Germline V gene data show CDR1 as SGHAT and CDR2 as FQDESV (reference sequence).